The present entry profiles one T cell receptor beta chain with its context. Its specificity is unknown. The data belong to a study of T cell responses to AZD1222 COVID-19 vaccine. Germline trimming cut 5 bases from V and 5 bases from J; bases unmatched to any gene: 5. Germline V gene sequence: CDR1 LNHDA, CDR2 SQIVND (reference sequence). The CDR3 loop spans 13 amino acids. Clones were sequenced by immunoSEQ multiplex PCR, and TCRdb holds only the in-frame ones, with some missing. Of 70,000 to 90,000 clones in the sample, over 75% are singletons; the top ten hold about an eighth. The study pooled second doses at about 4 or about 12 weeks. Notes on the study in general: Baseline seropositivity occurred in only a handful of AZD1222 recipients. The donors showed a predominance of white British ancestry and of females, with possible underestimation of clonal diversity. Once two AZD1222 doses were given, Spike-specific TCR breadth and depth went up.

This clonotype originated in an adult who received the AZD1222 COVID-19 vaccine. Sequences were derived from peripheral blood, sampled 28 days after the second AZD1222 dose. V usage is TRBV19 and J usage is TRBJ2-7, with 8 bases fitting TRBD2. This CDR3 reads CASSLRTSHEQYF. CDR3 sequence (DNA): TGTGCCAGTAGTCTCAGGACTAGCCACGAGCAGTACTTC.